This T cell receptor beta chain was retrieved from a study of human T cells and chemical hapten exposure (dated by TCRdb to the early 2020s). Background on the whole study: For sensitization, 2% DPC in acetone was applied to a roughly 2 cm by roughly 2 cm area of upper inner arm skin. Throughout the roughly 25-week study period, patients were also given weekly therapeutic DPC doses on the scalp. The study tracked peripheral blood TCR repertoire changes in vivo during primary and secondary sensitization to the hapten diphenylcyclopropenone (DPC) in alopecia patients. Some 29 alopecia patients gave blood for TCR sequencing at one to four time points (pre-sensitization, 2, 6 and 24 weeks). Blood samples were taken from patients before sensitization (week 0) and then at 2, 6 and about 24 weeks after DPC sensitization. Patch tests used Finn chambers with 0.01% DPC on the upper back, scored after 6 days by International Contact Dermatitis Research Group standards. The patient cohort, mostly female, included alopecia areata with under or over 50% scalp involvement, alopecia totalis and alopecia universalis. Libraries were combined into a pool for sequencing, and differences in TCR yield between samples came mainly from small differences in library volumes within the pool. Overall study outcomes, separate from this receptor: Because every patient had alopecia, a presumed autoimmune disease, the patients' immune response might differ from that of healthy individuals. Expanded TCRs formed significantly more large CDR3 similarity clusters than pre-sensitization or healthy control sets, consistent with antigen-driven responses. DPC sensitization did not change how many TCRs were above 1 in 1000 frequency, and no evidence was found of alterations in global repertoire structure. The number of PT1 expanded TCRs positively correlated with patch test score, significant at thresholds 8, 16 and 32 but not 4. After repeated subsampling, the strength of the expansion versus patch-test correlation and the threshold at which it became significant changed.

This clonotype was observed a handful of times. The target of this receptor is not known. No base quality information exists; no much larger clone differs at one position. The method behind the library was RACE. Sequenced on a NextSeq 500. Library preparation attached unique molecular identifiers to individual cDNA molecules for quantitative, reproducible TCR counting. For every blood RNA sample, sequencing covered both the TCR alpha and TCR beta chains. Turning to the authors' computational methods: The median number of TCRs per sample was roughly 94,000, ranging from roughly 20,000 to 700,000. V, J and CDR3 annotation of the TCR reads was performed with the Decombinator software suite. Every sample was subsampled to the same number of TCRs (28,000) for the PS versus PT1 abundance plots. Expanded TCRs were defined as absent before sensitization and observed at least eight times at the 2-week time point. TCRdb reworked the public reads: Q25 trimming with fastp, MiXCR clone assembly, productive beta chains retained. CDR3 protein duplicates are merged, each entry listing the most common genes and DNA. The V and J calls were not made by the authors but by TCRdb's processing. In this sample the table shows around 200,000 distinct CDR3 sequences, about 22% of which occur a single time. The ten largest make up roughly 2.5% of the sample.

The label giving this sample's time point can be read as: patch test 3, about 24 weeks after DPC sensitization. The treatment or condition label, as the study defines it: therapeutic diphenylcyclopropenone sensitization with weekly scalp DPC. At each patch-test visit, blood was drawn before the patch test was applied. To be eligible, patients had to be aged 18 to 70, diagnosed with alopecia and judged suitable for DPC therapy, while pregnant patients were excluded. Unfractionated whole blood was collected in Tempus Blood RNA tubes, and total RNA was extracted from that blood. Including cysteine and phenylalanine, the CDR3 has 15 amino acids. Just CDR3 DNA is preserved here, 45 bases in frame from base 1. For this chain, trimming is 6 bases at the V end and 3 bases at the J end, and the number of junction bases without a gene match is 8. As encoded in the germline V gene, CDR1 is MDHEN while CDR2 is SYDVKM.

This sample comprised whole blood, obtained in connection with sensitization to the hapten diphenylcyclopropenone (DPC). The sequence is built from TRBV28 and TRBJ1-3; 7 junctional bases match TRBD1. The sequence derives from a woman aged 40 to 50 with alopecia areata. Some clones in this sample may be carry-over from other donors' samples. The sequenced DNA is TGTGCCAGCAGCCTCGGACAGGTTATTGGAAACACCATATATTTT. Translated, this gives CASSLGQVIGNTIYF.